What follows describes a single T cell receptor beta chain. Its matching antigen is unknown. The source of the sample is a study of shared clonotypes between healthy human individuals. Study findings and constraints: The four-donor shared clonotypes exceeded non-shared clonotypes in generation probability, with non-shared ones scoring lower. Naive subsets generally exceeded memory subsets in estimated richness.

The method was immunoSEQ multiplex PCR; TCRdb's version includes in-frame clones alone and lacks a portion of them. The sample includes fewer than 1 million clones, about 96% seen only once; the top ten take about 0.22%. CD45RO-negative CD8 cells positively selected for CCR7 made up the naive population, which excluded terminally differentiated effector memory CD45RA+ cells. The CDR3 is 10 residues long. The germline V gene encodes CDR1 SNHLY and CDR2 FYNNEI. V lost 8 bases and J lost 6, with 6 bases in between. This chain connects TRBV2 to TRBJ2-3; D remains ambiguous. The specimen was naive CD8+ T cells sorted from blood. The sequence derives from a man younger than 45 in good health. The CDR3 is CASGWDTQYF. CDR3 DNA: TGTGCCAGCGGTTGGGATACGCAGTATTTT. The entire variable domain, with the rest obtained from reference TRBV2 and TRBJ2-3, is as follows: EPEVTQTPSHQVTQMGQEVILRCVPISNHLYFYWYRQILGQKVEFLVSFYNNEISEKSEIFDDQFSVERPDGSNFTLKIRSTKLEDSAMYFCASGWDTQYFGPGTRLTVL.